The present T cell receptor (beta chain) was sequenced within a study of T cell repertoires in cytomegalovirus infection. Study background: In public TCR beta signatures, there were indications of both CMV infection and matching HLA type.

This clonotype turned up a few times. Antigen specificity is unknown. MiXCR, applied by TCRdb to the reads, yields one record per CDR3 protein. The table has around 350,000 distinct CDR3 sequences, roughly 20% seen once; the top ten hold approximately 8%. Study findings and constraints: HLA-C-restricted CMV-specific TCR beta clonotypes were dominant in the ex vivo response. Carriers of CMV plus the relevant HLA were identified by cumulative public TCR beta family frequency.

Deletions cut 0 bases from V and 7 bases from J, with 12 bases between. CDR3 length: 14 residues. Germline V gene data show CDR1 as LNHNV and CDR2 as YYDKDF (reference sequence). The TCR comes from a human donor in good health (CMV status not recorded). Some clones in this sample may be carry-over from other donors' samples. The source material was PBMCs. The chain uses TRBV15 and TRBJ1-1, with no clear D. CDR3 residues: CATSRDLTDGEAFF. DNA of the CDR3: TGTGCCACCAGCAGAGATCTAACAGATGGTGAAGCTTTCTTT.